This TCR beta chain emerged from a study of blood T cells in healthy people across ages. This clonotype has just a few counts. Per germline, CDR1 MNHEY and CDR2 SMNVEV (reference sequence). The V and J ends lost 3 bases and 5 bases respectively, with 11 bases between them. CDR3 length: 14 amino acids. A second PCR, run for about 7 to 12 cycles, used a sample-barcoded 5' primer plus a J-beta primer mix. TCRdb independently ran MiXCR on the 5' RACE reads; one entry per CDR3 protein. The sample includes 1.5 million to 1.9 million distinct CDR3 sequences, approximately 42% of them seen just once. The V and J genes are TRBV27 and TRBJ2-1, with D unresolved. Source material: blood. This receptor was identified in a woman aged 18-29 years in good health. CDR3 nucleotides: TGTGCCAGCAGTTTTTTCAGCGCAAACAATGAGCAGTTCTTC. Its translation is CASSFFSANNEQFF.